Below, 3 T cell receptor beta chains from the same sample are listed, as sequenced in a study of regulatory T cells in long-lasting Graves disease. Construction of TCR beta libraries relied on iRepertoire HTBI primers and on Arm-PCR targeting CDR3 regions. In TCRdb, the multiplex PCR reads were re-called with MiXCR into one record per CDR3 protein. Among approximately 470,000 distinct CDR3 sequences listed, 15% to 20% were seen once. Specified time point: newly diagnosed GD, antithyroid drugs for less than 3 months. With RNA extracted from PBMCs as input, the TCR library was made. The sample also formed part of further work on T cells in Graves' hyperthyroidism and ophthalmopathy.

The specimen was peripheral blood mononuclear cells (PBMCs), collected at new diagnosis, from a patient treated with antithyroid drugs. The receptors shown here come from a middle-aged man with Graves disease.

The V call is TRBV28, the J call TRBJ2-6; D may correspond to TRBD1 or TRBD2 (5 bases each). The germline V and J ends were trimmed by 8 bases and 2 bases, with 22 bases remaining between them. CDR1 MDHEN and CDR2 SYDVKM come from the germline V gene. CDR3 length: 18 amino acids. The CDR3 spells CASRTPGPLVAGANVLTF. CDR3 in DNA: TGTGCCAGCCGAACACCGGGACCCCTAGTCGCTGGGGCCAACGTCCTGACTTTC.

This clonotype was found many times. The chain recombines TRBV28 with TRBJ2-3; 13 bases line up with TRBD2. V lost 3 bases to trimming and J lost 4 bases; unmatched junction nucleotides: 4. The CDR3 is 16 residues long. CDR1 is MDHEN, CDR2 SYDVKM, per germline. CDR3 protein: CASSLVTSGRPDTQYF. The CDR3 nucleotides are TGTGCCAGCAGTTTGGTGACTAGCGGGAGGCCAGATACGCAGTATTTT.

This clonotype has a handful of counts. The genes are TRBV7-3 and TRBJ1-2; 9 bases align to TRBD1. Losses at the gene ends were 5 bases for V and 8 bases for J; bases not matched to a gene: 3. Germline-derived CDR1 and CDR2 are SGHTA and FQGTGA. This CDR3 comprises 12 residues. The CDR3 DNA reads TGTGCCAGCAGCCAAGGACAGGGGGGCTACACCTTC. The encoded protein is CASSQGQGGYTF.